One and the same sample provided the 7 T cell receptor beta chains below, sequenced in a study of beta chain features in type 1 diabetes. Reverse transcribing all isolated RNA meant expressed TCRB transcripts were sequenced. Method: immunoSEQ multiplex PCR; TCRdb's copy keeps in-frame clones and lacks some. The table shows roughly 300,000 clones, with around 13% occurring only once. The specimen sequenced was central memory CD4+ T cells from blood. These receptors came from a man aged 25 to 40 in good health.

This clone appeared a few times. The chain uses TRBV6-6 and TRBJ1-6, with D possibly TRBD1 on 6 matching bases. This CDR3 is built from 14 residues. Deletions cut 0 bases from V and 7 bases from J, with 7 bases between. Germline CDR1 is MNHNY and CDR2 is SVGAGI (reference sequence). CDR3 protein: CASSYSRGNSPLHF. Here the CDR3 DNA reads TGTGCCAGCAGTTACTCGAGGGGGAATTCACCCCTCCACTTT.

This clone turned up a few times. The V gene is TRBV9, the J gene TRBJ2-1; D unresolved. CDR1 SGDLS and CDR2 YYNGEE come from the germline V gene. The ends were cut back, 2 bases at V and 0 bases at J, with 9 bases in the middle. CDR3 length: 15 residues. The CDR3 is CASSVGTSSYNEQFF. The CDR3, as DNA: TGTGCCAGCAGCGTGGGCACGAGCTCCTACAATGAGCAGTTCTTC.

This clone was recorded a few times. This sequence joins TRBV6-5 and TRBJ1-2; 7 bases fit TRBD1. Germline CDR1 is MNHEY and CDR2 is SVGAGI. V was clipped by 6 bases and J by 7 bases; unmatched bases: 11. This CDR3 region has 14 residues. The CDR3 spells CASRPTGVGVGYTF. The DNA for the CDR3 is TGTGCCAGCAGGCCCACAGGGGTCGGCGTTGGCTACACCTTC.

This chain joins TRBV7-2 and TRBJ2-1; D is unresolved. Trimming removed 5 bases at V and 7 bases at J, with 15 bases between. From germline, CDR1 is SGHTA and CDR2 FQGNSA. The CDR3 consists of 14 residues. The CDR3: CASSLQETRNEQFF. DNA of the CDR3: TGTGCCAGCAGCCTCCAGGAGACCCGAAATGAGCAGTTCTTC.

This clone was detected ten times or more. V and J are TRBV29-1 and TRBJ2-1; D ambiguous. CDR1 and CDR2 from the germline V gene are SQVTM and ANQGSEA. The CDR3 has 13 residues. The V and J ends lost 0 bases and 6 bases respectively, with 9 bases between them. The CDR3 loop reads CSVEDRRSNEQFF. CDR3 in DNA: TGCAGCGTTGAAGATCGTAGAAGCAATGAGCAGTTCTTC.

On this clone itself: The junction shows a germline mismatch at one end, possibly a read error. The chain employs TRBV11-2 and TRBJ2-1, with 14 bases aligning to TRBD2. The CDR3 contains 15 residues. Germline-derived CDR1 and CDR2 are SGHAT and FQNNGV. The CDR3 here is CASTLGLAGGYEQFF. As DNA, the CDR3 is TGTGCCAGCACCTTAGGACTAGCGGGAGGCTATGAGCAGTTCTTC. Based on the CDR3 plus reference TRBV11-2 and TRBJ2-1, the full variable domain is EAGVAQSPRYKIIEKRQSVAFWCNPISGHATLYWYQQILGQGPKLLIQFQNNGVVDDSQLPKDRFSAERLKGVDSTLKIQPAKLEDSAVYLCASTLGLAGGYEQFFGPGTRLTVL.

In its sample, this clone was seen many times. This rearrangement joins TRBV7-2 to TRBJ1-2; 9 bases are a match to TRBD1. The CDR3 contains 15 residues. J lost 7 bases, V lost 4 bases, and 10 bases had no gene match. Germline V gives CDR1 SGHTA, CDR2 FQGNSA. CDR3 region: CASSSPGQGMSGYTF. CDR3 nucleotides: TGTGCCAGCAGCTCACCGGGACAGGGAATGAGTGGCTACACCTTC. Combining the CDR3 with reference TRBV7-2 and TRBJ1-2 gives the whole variable domain GAGVSQSPSNKVTEKGKDVELRCDPISGHTALYWYRQSLGQGLEFLIYFQGNSAPDKSGLPSDRFSAERTGGSVSTLTIQRTQQEDSAVYLCASSSPGQGMSGYTFGSGTRLTVV.